One T cell receptor beta chain is described in this entry. Its antigen is not identified. The data derive from a study of blood T cells in healthy people across ages. Overall study: Per every two T cells, about one barcoded beta molecule was captured by template switching. Regarding the study as a whole: Relative to aged donors, long-lived donors carried more naive CD4+ cells and displayed higher diversity. Lack of knowledge of donor CMV status possibly confounded expanded clonotype changes.

CDR3 size: 14 residues. V was cut by 10 bases and J by 7 bases, with 23 bases left in between. The germline gives CDR1 MNHNY, CDR2 SVGAGI (reference sequence). The individuals who served as donors were healthy Caucasians living in Russia, aged roughly 6 to 100. A second roughly 6 to 11 cycle PCR used barcoded and J-beta primers. TCRdb re-derived calls from the 5' RACE reads in MiXCR, one entry per CDR3 protein. This sample has 1.5 million or so distinct CDR3 sequences, with about 45% found just once. This chain joins TRBV6-6 and TRBJ2-7; D uncertain. Sequences were obtained from blood. The TCR comes from a young woman in good health. The CDR3 DNA follows: TGTGCCACCACTTCTAGAGCTAACTACAATGAGCAGTACTTC. Its protein product is CATTSRANYNEQYF.